These T cell receptor beta chains were read from a single sample in a study of blood T cell repertoires in COVID-19. Sequenced by immunoSEQ multiplex PCR; TCRdb stores in-frame clones only, minus some. The sample has around 300,000 clones, about 90% seen once. Material for sequencing was PBMCs or T cells enriched from blood (not recorded which). Receptors originate from a woman aged 25 to 39 who had recovered from COVID-19. CDR3s include the opening cysteine and the closing phenylalanine or tryptophan. Each record gives: V gene, CDR3 length, J gene, CDR3 protein.

>TRBV11-2|15|TRBJ1-2
CASSLDRYRDYGYTF
>TRBV4-3|16|TRBJ1-1
CASSQDIGQANTEAFF
>TRBV2|15|TRBJ2-5
CASRERRGGQETQYF
>TRBV2|12|TRBJ1-1
CASSRGQLEAFF
>TRBV5-1|13|TRBJ1-1
CASSLRGFTEAFF
>TRBV27|13|TRBJ1-1
CASRGQLNTEAFF
>TRBV4-2|17|TRBJ1-4
CASSQVEGTGVGEKLFF
>TRBV9|14|TRBJ1-2
CASSVGEGPYGYTF
>TRBV7-3|14|TRBJ1-1
CASSSDRGKAEAFF
>TRBV2|14|TRBJ1-1
CASSPRTGAGEAFF
>TRBV5-1|13|TRBJ1-1
CASSSGQYTEAFF
>TRBV4-2|14|TRBJ1-1
CASSWGVENTEAFF
>TRBV5-6|15|TRBJ2-1
CASSLPRGTRAQQFF
>TRBV28|15|TRBJ2-1
CASSTGTGNLNEQFF
>TRBV19|17|TRBJ1-5
CASSFHVEPRGSQPQHF
>TRBV7-2|14|TRBJ1-5
CASSPRTGGQPQHF
>TRBV7-2|15|TRBJ2-5
CASSPRTGTQETQYF
>TRBV15|16|TRBJ1-2
CATSKDLDRINYGYTF
>TRBV4-1|18|TRBJ1-1
CASSQPSHRVISSTEAFF
>TRBV19|11|TRBJ2-7
CARGPINGQYF
>TRBV11-2|12|TRBJ2-1
CASSLAGIFQFF
>TRBV5-6|13|TRBJ2-7
CASSLRATHEQYF
>TRBV3-1/TRBV3-2|16|TRBJ1-5
CASSPTTGVYNQPQHF
>TRBV6-5|13|TRBJ2-3
CASSREAQGTQYF
>TRBV13|17|TRBJ2-3
CASSARTSGAWTDTQYF
>TRBV23-1|17|TRBJ1-4
CASNIGQGARQNEKLFF
>TRBV11-2|14|TRBJ1-5
CASSVDREDQPQHF
>TRBV28|21|TRBJ2-3
CASSLWAMETSGGRQTDTQYF
>TRBV5-1|13|TRBJ2-7
CASSSTGNYEQYF
>TRBV7-8|15|TRBJ1-1
CASSAGVGMNTEAFF
>TRBV4-1|17|TRBJ2-1
CASSQVGGGAAYNEQFF
>TRBV7-8|15|TRBJ1-1
CASSPYYPGSTEAFF
>TRBV6-5|14|TRBJ1-1
CASSHGGENTEAFF
>TRBV12-3/TRBV12-4|13|TRBJ1-2
CASSEEGSRGYTF
>TRBV2|13|TRBJ2-7
CASKTGSSYEQYF
>TRBV19|14|TRBJ1-2
CASSIDRTGDGYTF
>TRBV27|16|TRBJ1-5
CASSPSSTLGFQPQHF
>TRBV11-3|14|TRBJ2-1
CASSPGTIFNEQFF
>TRBV5-4|11|TRBJ1-3
CAMGGRNTIYF
>TRBV2|14|TRBJ2-5
CASSEANGQETQYF
>TRBV27|13|TRBJ1-2
CASSLLGADGYTF
>TRBV29-1|14|TRBJ1-2
CSVPLGGGGYGYTF
>TRBV5-1|12|TRBJ2-7
CASSRGSYEQYF
>TRBV10-2|13|TRBJ1-2
CASSIRGDYGYTF
>TRBV6-4|13|TRBJ2-3
CASSDSPADTQYF
>TRBV29-1|10|TRBJ1-1
CSVEERFAFF
>TRBV28|13|TRBJ1-5
CASRRDSNQPQHF
>TRBV7-3|14|TRBJ1-6
CASSLGSLNSPLHF
>TRBV11-2|15|TRBJ2-4
CASSLAGTHVNIQYF
>TRBV4-1|16|TRBJ1-1
CASSVGSFYRNTEAFF
>TRBV3-1/TRBV3-2|11|TRBJ1-3
CASSQANTIYF
>TRBV5-4|15|TRBJ1-2
CASSWGQTPNYGYTF
>TRBV28|15|TRBJ1-2
CASSWGSGGYYGYTF
>TRBV6-5|13|TRBJ1-4
CASFFPRNEKLFF
>TRBV10-3|14|TRBJ1-1
CATGTGDLNTEAFF
>TRBV27|20|TRBJ1-4
CASSLYGSLPGGATNEKLFF